This paragraph reports one TCR beta chain. CDR3 length: 14 amino acids. The data were taken from a study of blood T cell repertoires in COVID-19. Whole-study context: The study drew acute and convalescent COVID-19 samples from the United States, Italy and Spain. In each case, the material was cDNA or gDNA derived from T cells, B-cell-depleted T cells, or PBMCs.

In the original analysis: The assay estimated nucleated cells by amplifying reference gene primers. TCRdb's copy holds only in-frame clones and misses some; the assay was immunoSEQ multiplex PCR. That table furnishes V, J and clone size, whereas the DNA furnished D and trimming. This table has around 87,000 clones, 80% to 90% appearing once. The sequenced sample was peripheral blood. This clonotype originated in a man aged 50 to 59 with acute or convalescent COVID-19. V and J are TRBV21-1 and TRBJ1-1. TRBV21-1 is deemed a pseudogene. The CDR3 DNA reads as TGTGCCAGCAGCAAAGGGGGGGAATACACTGAAGCTTTCTTT. It codes for CASSKGGEYTEAFF.